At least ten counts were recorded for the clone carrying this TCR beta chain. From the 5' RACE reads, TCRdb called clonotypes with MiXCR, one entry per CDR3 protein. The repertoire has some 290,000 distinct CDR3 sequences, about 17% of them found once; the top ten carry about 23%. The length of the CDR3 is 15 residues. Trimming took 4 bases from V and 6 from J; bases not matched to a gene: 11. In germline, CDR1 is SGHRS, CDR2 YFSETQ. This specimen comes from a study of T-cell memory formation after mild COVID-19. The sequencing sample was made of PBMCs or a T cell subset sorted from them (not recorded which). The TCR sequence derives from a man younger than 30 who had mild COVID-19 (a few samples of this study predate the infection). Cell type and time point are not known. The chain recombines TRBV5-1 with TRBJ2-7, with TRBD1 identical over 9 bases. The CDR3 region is CASSLIPGQGVEQYF. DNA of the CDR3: TGCGCCAGCAGCCTAATACCGGGACAGGGCGTCGAGCAGTACTTC.